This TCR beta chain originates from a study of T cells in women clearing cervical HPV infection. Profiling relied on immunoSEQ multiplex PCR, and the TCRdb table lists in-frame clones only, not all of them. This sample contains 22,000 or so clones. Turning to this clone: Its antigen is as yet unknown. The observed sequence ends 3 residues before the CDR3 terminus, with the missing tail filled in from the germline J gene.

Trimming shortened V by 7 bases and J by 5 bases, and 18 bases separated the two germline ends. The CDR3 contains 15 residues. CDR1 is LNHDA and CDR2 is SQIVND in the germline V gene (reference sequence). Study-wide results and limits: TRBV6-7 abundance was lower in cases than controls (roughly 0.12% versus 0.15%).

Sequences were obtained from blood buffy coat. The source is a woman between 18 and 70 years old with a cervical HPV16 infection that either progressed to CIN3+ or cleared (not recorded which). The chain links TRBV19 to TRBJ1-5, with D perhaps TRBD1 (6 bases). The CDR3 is CASNILGEGDQPQHF. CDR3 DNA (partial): TGTGCCAGTAACATATTAGGGGAGGGGGATCAGCCC.